The entry below describes one TCR beta chain. The data originate from a study of blood T cell repertoires in COVID-19. Across the study: Samples taken during acute and convalescent COVID-19 were collected in the United States, Italy and Spain.

The participants were between roughly 18 and 89 years old and came from 24 US areas. Which cohort a participant joined came from the clinical history participants gave. The germline V gene has CDR1 LNHDA and CDR2 SQIVND (reference sequence). Deletions cut 3 bases from V and 7 bases from J, with 7 bases between. This CDR3 comprises 12 residues. Original analysis: Amplified reference gene primers provided the basis for estimating nucleated cell counts. Clones were read by immunoSEQ multiplex PCR, and TCRdb kept only the in-frame ones, dropping some. V and J calls and clone size are as listed in that table; D and trimming were resolved from the DNA. This repertoire shows around 200,000 clones, roughly 87% found once; its top ten account for 10% to 13%.

The TCR was taken from a man aged 18 to 29 with acute COVID-19. The chain joins TRBV19 to TRBJ2-1; D not resolved. The specimen was PBMCs or T cells enriched from blood (not recorded which). This CDR3 reads CASSISKNEQFF. DNA for the CDR3: TGTGCCAGTAGTATTAGCAAAAATGAGCAGTTCTTC.